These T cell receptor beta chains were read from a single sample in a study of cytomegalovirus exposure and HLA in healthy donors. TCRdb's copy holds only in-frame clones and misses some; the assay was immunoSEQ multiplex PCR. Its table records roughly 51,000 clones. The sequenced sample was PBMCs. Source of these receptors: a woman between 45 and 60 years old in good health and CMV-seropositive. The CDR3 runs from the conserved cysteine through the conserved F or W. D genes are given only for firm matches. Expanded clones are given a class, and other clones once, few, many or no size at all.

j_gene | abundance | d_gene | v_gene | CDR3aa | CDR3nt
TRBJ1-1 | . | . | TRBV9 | CASSTEANTEAFF | TGTGCCAGCAGCACGGAGGCTAACACTGAAGCTTTCTTT
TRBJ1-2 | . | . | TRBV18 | CASSPRGPGPNYGYTF | TGTGCCAGCTCACCACGGGGTCCAGGGCCAAACTATGGCTACACCTTC
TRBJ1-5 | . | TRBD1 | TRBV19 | CASSRGQGVSNQPQHF | TGTGCCAGTAGTAGGGGACAGGGGGTTAGCAATCAGCCCCAGCATTTT
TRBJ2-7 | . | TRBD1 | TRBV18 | CASSPGQTYEQYF | TGTGCCAGCTCACCGGGACAGACCTACGAGCAGTACTTC
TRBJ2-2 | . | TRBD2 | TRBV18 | CASSPREGNTGELFF | TGTGCCAGCTCACCAAGGGAGGGGAACACCGGGGAGCTGTTTTTT
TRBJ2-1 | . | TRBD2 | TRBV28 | CASSSPGLAGAYNEQFF | TGTGCCAGCAGTTCTCCGGGACTAGCGGGAGCCTACAATGAGCAGTTCTTC
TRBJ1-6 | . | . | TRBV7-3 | CASSFGNSPLHF | TGTGCCAGCAGCTTCGGGAATTCACCCCTCCACTTT
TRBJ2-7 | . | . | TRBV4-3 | CASSSDSAGSYEQYF | TGCGCCAGCAGTAGCGACTCTGCGGGCTCCTACGAGCAGTACTTC
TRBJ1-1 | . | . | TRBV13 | CASSQGGGWLPKNTEAFF | TGTGCCAGCAGCCAGGGAGGAGGATGGTTACCTAAGAACACTGAAGCTTTCTTT
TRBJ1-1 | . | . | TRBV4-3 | CASSQDAGGTEAFF | TGCGCCAGCAGCCAAGATGCCGGCGGCACTGAAGCTTTCTTT
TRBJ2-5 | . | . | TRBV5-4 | CASSLDGGRGETQYF | TGTGCCAGCAGCTTAGATGGGGGAAGGGGGGAGACCCAGTACTTC
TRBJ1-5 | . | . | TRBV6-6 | CASSYQGRAQPQHF | TGTGCCAGCAGTTACCAAGGCAGGGCTCAGCCCCAGCATTTT
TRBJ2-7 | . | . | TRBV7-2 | CASSFGGSYEQYF | TGTGCCAGCAGCTTTGGGGGGTCCTACGAGCAGTACTTC
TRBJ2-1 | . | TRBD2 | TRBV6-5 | CASSSGTSGSHNGQFF | TGTGCCAGCAGTTCAGGGACTAGCGGGAGCCACAATGGGCAGTTCTTC
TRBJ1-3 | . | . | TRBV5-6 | CASSWDTGNTIYF | TGTGCCAGCAGCTGGGACACGGGAAACACCATATATTTT
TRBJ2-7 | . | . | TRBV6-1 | CASSETRDEQYF | TGTGCCAGCAGTGAAACACGGGACGAGCAGTACTTC
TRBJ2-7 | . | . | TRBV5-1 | CASDSAAAPQPGARYEQYF | TGCGCCAGCGACTCAGCCGCCGCCCCTCAACCAGGGGCCCGGTACGAGCAGTACTTC
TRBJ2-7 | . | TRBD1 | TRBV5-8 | CASSQGQGAYEQYF | TGTGCCAGCAGCCAAGGACAGGGGGCCTACGAGCAGTACTTC
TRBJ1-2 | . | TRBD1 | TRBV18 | CASSTGTDYGYTF | TGTGCCAGCTCAACCGGGACAGACTATGGCTACACCTTC
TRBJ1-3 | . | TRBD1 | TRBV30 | CAWTQGQVGNTIYF | TGTGCCTGGACCCAGGGACAGGTTGGAAACACCATATATTTT
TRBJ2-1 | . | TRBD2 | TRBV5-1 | CASSRNSGSLNEQFF | TGCGCCAGCAGCCGAAATAGCGGGAGTCTCAATGAGCAGTTCTTC
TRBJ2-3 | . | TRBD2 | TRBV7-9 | CAIRLAGGNTQYF | TGTGCTATTCGGCTAGCGGGGGGGAATACGCAGTATTTT
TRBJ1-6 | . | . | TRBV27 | CASSGQRDISPLHF | TGTGCCAGCTCCGGACAGCGAGACATTTCACCCCTCCACTTT
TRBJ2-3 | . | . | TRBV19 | CASSLRRLTDTQYF | TGTGCCAGTAGCCTCCGGAGACTGACAGATACGCAGTATTTT
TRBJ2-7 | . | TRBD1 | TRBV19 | CASSIRAGRGQSYEQYF | TGTGCCAGTAGTATCCGGGCTGGCAGGGGGCAATCCTACGAGCAGTACTTC
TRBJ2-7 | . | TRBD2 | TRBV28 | CASSSLSLSGTYEQYF | TGTGCCAGCAGTTCCCTATCTCTTAGCGGGACCTACGAGCAGTACTTC
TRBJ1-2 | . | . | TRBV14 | CASSYRVAYGYTF | TGTGCCAGCAGCTACAGGGTGGCCTATGGCTACACCTTC
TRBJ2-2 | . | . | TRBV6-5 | CASRKLIYNTGELFF | TGTGCCAGCAGGAAACTCATCTATAACACCGGGGAGCTGTTTTTT
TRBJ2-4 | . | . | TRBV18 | CASSPLGEVQYF | TGTGCCAGCTCACCACTGGGTGAGGTTCAGTACTTC
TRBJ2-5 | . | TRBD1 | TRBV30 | CAWSVLQGTGYQETQYF | TGTGCCTGGAGTGTTTTACAGGGGACAGGGTATCAAGAGACCCAGTACTTC
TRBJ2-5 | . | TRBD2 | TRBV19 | CASSPQLGGETQYF | TGTGCCAGTAGTCCCCAACTGGGGGGGGAGACCCAGTACTTC
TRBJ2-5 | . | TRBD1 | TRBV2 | CASSRDRGPVETQYF | TGTGCCAGCAGTAGGGACAGGGGGCCGGTAGAGACCCAGTACTTC
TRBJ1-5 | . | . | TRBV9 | CASSPNTGTQPQHF | TGTGCCAGCAGCCCGAACACAGGGACTCAGCCCCAGCATTTT
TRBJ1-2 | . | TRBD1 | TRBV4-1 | CASSQPGQGYGYTF | TGCGCCAGCAGCCAGCCGGGACAGGGCTATGGCTACACCTTC
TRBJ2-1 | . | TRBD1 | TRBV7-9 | CASSSDGTGFHEQFF | TGTGCCAGCAGCTCCGACGGGACAGGGTTCCATGAGCAGTTCTTC
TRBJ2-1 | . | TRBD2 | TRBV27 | CASSLAGGYYNEQFF | TGTGCCAGCAGCTTAGCGGGAGGTTACTACAATGAGCAGTTCTTC
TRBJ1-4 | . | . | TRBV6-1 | CASSEIGGWGTNEKLFF | TGTGCCAGCAGTGAAATCGGGGGTTGGGGAACTAATGAAAAACTGTTTTTT
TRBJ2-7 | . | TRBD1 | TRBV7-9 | CASRRGTGGYEQYF | TGTGCCAGCAGGCGTGGGACAGGGGGGTACGAGCAGTACTTC
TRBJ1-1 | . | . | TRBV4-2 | CASSQDPTEEWNTEAFF | TGTGCCAGCAGCCAAGATCCGACAGAGGAATGGAACACTGAAGCTTTCTTT
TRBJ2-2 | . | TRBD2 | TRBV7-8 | CASSLGWREGRSGELFF | TGTGCCAGCAGCTTAGGGTGGCGGGAGGGCCGTTCCGGGGAGCTGTTTTTT
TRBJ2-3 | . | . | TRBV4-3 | CASSQERTEQSPTDTQYF | TGCGCCAGCAGCCAAGAGAGGACAGAACAGAGTCCAACAGATACGCAGTATTTT
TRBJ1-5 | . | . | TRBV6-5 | CARSLRRDQPQHF | TGTGCCAGGAGTTTACGGAGGGATCAGCCCCAGCATTTT
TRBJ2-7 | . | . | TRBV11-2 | CASAMTSLNEQYF | TGTGCCAGTGCCATGACTAGTCTCAACGAGCAGTACTTC
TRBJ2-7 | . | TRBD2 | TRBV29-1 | CSARGTGGEQYF | TGCAGCGCTCGAGGGACGGGGGGCGAGCAGTACTTC
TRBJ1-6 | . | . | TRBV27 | CASSSPGGRGSPLHF | TGTGCCAGCAGCTCCCCCGGGGGGCGCGGATCACCCCTCCACTTT
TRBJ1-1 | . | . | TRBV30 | CAWRSGAEAFF | TGTGCCTGGAGGTCGGGAGCTGAAGCTTTCTTT
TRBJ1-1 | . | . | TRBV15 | CATSGVTVQNTEAFF | TGTGCCACCAGCGGAGTGACAGTTCAGAACACTGAAGCTTTCTTT
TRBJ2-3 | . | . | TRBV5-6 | CASSLRPYTQYF | TGTGCCAGCAGCTTGCGTCCGTATACGCAGTATTTT
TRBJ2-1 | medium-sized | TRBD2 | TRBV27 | CASRLAASLNNEQFF | TGTGCCAGCAGGCTAGCGGCCTCCTTGAACAATGAGCAGTTCTTC
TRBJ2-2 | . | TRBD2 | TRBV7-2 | CASSLGLAGGNTGELFF | TGTGCCAGCAGCTTAGGGCTAGCGGGGGGGAACACCGGGGAGCTGTTTTTT
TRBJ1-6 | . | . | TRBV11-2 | CASSSRQASYNSPLHF | TGTGCCAGCAGCTCGCGACAGGCTTCCTATAATTCACCCCTCCACTTT
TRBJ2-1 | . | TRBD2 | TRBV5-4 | CASSLFVERERVF | TGTGCCAGCAGCTTGTTCGTCGAGCGGGAGAGGGTCTTC
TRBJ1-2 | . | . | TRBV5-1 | CASSLWGPETNYGYTF | TGCGCCAGCAGCTTGTGGGGCCCGGAAACTAACTATGGCTACACCTTC
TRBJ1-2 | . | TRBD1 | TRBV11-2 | CASSFGTDFYTF | TGTGCCAGCAGCTTCGGGACAGACTTTTACACCTTC